In this sample, the clone carrying this TCR beta chain turned up a few times. Its matching antigen is unknown. Primers: 60 Vbeta forward and 13 Jbeta reverse. The table came from immunoSEQ multiplex PCR; TCRdb's copy has only in-frame clones and leaves some out. Seen here are 150,000 to 200,000 clones, around three quarters observed once, and the top ten hold roughly 6.6%. The data were obtained in a study of cytomegalovirus exposure and HLA in healthy donors. Study outcomes and limitations: Donor immune exposure was known only as CMV serostatus.

V lost 1 base to trimming and J lost 1 base; unmatched junction nucleotides: 6. The CDR3 runs to 16 residues. CDR1 and CDR2 (germline): MNHNS, SASEGT. At the time of sampling, donors were nominally healthy, though unrecorded immune exposures were likely. The source of this sequence is a man aged 35 to 55 in good health and CMV-seropositive. The chain uses TRBV6-1 and TRBJ1-2, with 7 positions matching TRBD1. Material for sequencing was PBMCs. The CDR3 reads CASSEDGTALNYGYTF. CDR3 nucleotide sequence: TGTGCCAGCAGTGAAGACGGGACAGCACTTAACTATGGCTACACCTTC.